This T cell receptor beta chain was identified in a study of T cell changes during pregnancy in multiple sclerosis (dated by TCRdb to between 2017 and 2020). Study-level background: Changes in the T cell repertoire over the course of pregnancy were examined in this study in women with multiple sclerosis.

For this chain, trimming is 1 base at the V end and 1 base at the J end, and the number of junction bases without a gene match is 3. The CDR3 numbers 16 residues from cysteine through phenylalanine. Only the CDR3 DNA stays, 48 bases, in frame from base 1. According to the germline V gene, CDR1 reads SGHAT and CDR2 reads FQNNGV. Worth noting for this clone: What this receptor recognizes is not known. The input lacks base qualities; no much larger clone sits a single base away.

Receptors were amplified or captured by the immunoSEQ multiplex PCR assay. TCRdb limited this immuneACCESS table to in-frame rearrangements with V and J called. A share of clones is missing; checked studies link under half to unresolved V genes, and the rest is unexplained. This sample is represented by approximately 93,000 clones; approximately 90% of them were singletons. The top ten constitute 1.5% to 2% of the sample. The sample consisted of peripheral blood, taken in the first trimester of pregnancy. The TCR originated in a female donor in good health, enrolled as a control in a pregnancy study. This receptor chain uses TRBV11-2 and TRBJ1-4; 7 bases in the middle match TRBD1. Here the CDR3 is given as CASSLAQGGTNEKLFF. The sequenced DNA: TGTGCCAGCAGCTTAGCTCAGGGGGGAACTAATGAAAAACTGTTTTTT.